The sequence of this T cell receptor beta chain was determined in a study of cytomegalovirus exposure and HLA in healthy donors. The V gene's germline CDR1 is SNHLY and CDR2 FYNNEI. This CDR3 is 13 amino acids long. As regards this clone: Its target is unknown.

Study conclusions and caveats: In a later analysis, V- and J-gene trimming of beta chains associated with a DCLRE1C missense variant, replicated independently.

The PCR contained 60 Vbeta and 13 Jbeta primers. Clones were read by immunoSEQ multiplex PCR, and TCRdb kept only the in-frame ones, dropping some. Its table lists 200,000 to 250,000 clones. The V call is TRBV2, the J call TRBJ2-5; no clear D gene. The J call may be wrong; the DNA end is better matched by TRBJ2-7. Sequenced: PBMCs. The clonotype originates from a woman aged 30 to 39 in good health and CMV-seropositive. The DNA for the CDR3 is TGTGCCAGCAGCAGAGGCTACCTCTACGAGCAGTACTTC. It is translated as CASSRGYLYEQYF.